This T cell receptor beta chain was sequenced for a study of vaccination effects on CD4 cells after COVID-19. About the research overall: Participants were given two doses of BNT162b2 or mRNA-1273 vaccine.

Before sequencing, viral peptide pools were used by the ViraFEST assay to expand antigen-specific CD4+ T cells. Culturing for about ten days preceded CD4+ T cell isolation. In the vaccine recipients, nucleocapsid antibodies were negative and there was no prior SARS-CoV-2 infection. After about 2 million PBMC were placed in each well, they were cultured with 10 IU/ml IL-2 and around 10 ug/ml peptides. Cells had half their medium changed to IL-2 medium on days 3 and 7. Concerning this clone: Its matching antigen is unknown.

TCRdb's table, derived via immunoSEQ multiplex PCR, lists solely in-frame clones and lacks some. This table holds 20,000 to 25,000 clones, under 75% found once. This material consisted of CD4+ T cells from PBMCs cultured with HCoV-NL63 spike peptides, taken before COVID-19 vaccination. The sequence was obtained from a human donor who received a COVID-19 vaccine.

CDR3 loop: CASKGQGKETQYF. Here the CDR3 DNA reads TGTGCCAGTAAGGGGCAGGGTAAAGAGACCCAGTACTTC. The V and J genes are TRBV19 and TRBJ2-5, with D perhaps matching TRBD1 (5 bases). Germline CDR1 LNHDA, CDR2 SQIVND (reference sequence). This CDR3 spans 13 amino acids. V lost 7 bases to trimming and J lost 3 bases, with 12 bases between them.